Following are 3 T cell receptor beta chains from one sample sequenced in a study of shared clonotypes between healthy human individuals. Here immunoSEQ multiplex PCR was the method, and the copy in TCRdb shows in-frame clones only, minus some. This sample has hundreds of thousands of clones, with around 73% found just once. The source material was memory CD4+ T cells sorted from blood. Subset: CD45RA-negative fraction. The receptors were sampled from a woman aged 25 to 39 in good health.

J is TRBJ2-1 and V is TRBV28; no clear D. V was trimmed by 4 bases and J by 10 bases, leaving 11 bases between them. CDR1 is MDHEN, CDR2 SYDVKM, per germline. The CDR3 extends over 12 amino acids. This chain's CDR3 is CASSSSRREQFF. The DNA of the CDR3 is TGTGCCAGCAGTTCATCTCGCCGGGAGCAGTTCTTC.

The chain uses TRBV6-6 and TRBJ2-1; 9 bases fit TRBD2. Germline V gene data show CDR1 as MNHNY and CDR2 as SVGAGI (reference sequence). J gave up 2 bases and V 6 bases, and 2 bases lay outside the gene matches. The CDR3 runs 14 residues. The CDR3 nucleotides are TGTGCCAGCAGGCCTAGCGGGACCTACAATGAGCAGTTCTTC. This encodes CASRPSGTYNEQFF.

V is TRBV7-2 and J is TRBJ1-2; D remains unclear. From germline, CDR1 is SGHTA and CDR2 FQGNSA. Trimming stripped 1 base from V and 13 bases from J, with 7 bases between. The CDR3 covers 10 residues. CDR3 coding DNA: TGTGCCAGCAGCTTAGGGCAGGCCACCTTC. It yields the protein CASSLGQATF.